This TCR beta chain was found in a study of shared clonotypes between healthy human individuals. Positive CCR7 selection of CD45RO-negative cells yielded the naive CD8 cells, and terminally differentiated effector memory CD45RA+ cells were excluded. The assay was immunoSEQ multiplex PCR, and TCRdb's table has in-frame clones only and misses some. This repertoire shows approximately 840,000 clones, 96% found once; its top ten account for about 0.25%. Input material: naive CD8+ T cells sorted from blood. The receptor was derived from a man aged 25-40 years in good health.

DNA for the CDR3: TGTGCCAGCAGCGTAGGTGTAGAGGGACAGGGCACCGGGGAGCTGTTTTTT. Protein: CASSVGVEGQGTGELFF. This chain connects TRBV9 to TRBJ2-2; the match to TRBD1 covers 9 bases. The CDR3 is 17 amino acids. After removal of 0 bases from V and 4 bases from J, the junction contained 7 bases not matched to a gene. Germline assignment: CDR1 SGDLS and CDR2 YYNGEE. Based on the CDR3 plus reference TRBV9 and TRBJ2-2, the full variable domain is DSGVTQTPKHLITATGQRVTLRCSPRSGDLSVYWYQQSLDQGLQFLIQYYNGEERAKGNILERFSAQQFPDLHSELNLSSLELGDSALYFCASSVGVEGQGTGELFFGEGSRLTVL.